Each of the 7 T cell receptor beta chains below was sequenced from the same sample in a study of T-cell reconstitution after alpha-beta-depleted transplantation in children. Unique molecular identifiers were used in preparing the TCRbeta library. TCRdb reanalysed the PCR reads using MiXCR and keeps one entry per CDR3 protein. This sample has about 540,000 distinct CDR3 sequences, with 25% to 30% found just once. Sequenced material: PBMCs, taken before TCRalphabeta/CD19-depleted stem cell transplant. The source of these receptors is a boy in the first two years of life with Wiskott-Aldrich syndrome, due to receive a stem cell transplant.

This clonotype came up a few times. The chain uses TRBV5-1 and TRBJ2-2, with 8 bases aligning to TRBD2. Trimming cost V 4 bases and J 7 bases; bases outside gene matches: 6. This CDR3 has 14 amino acids. The germline gives CDR1 SGHRS, CDR2 YFSETQ. The CDR3 coding sequence is TGCGCCAGCAGCCCGGGACTAGTGAGCGGGGAGCTGTTTTTT. Protein product: CASSPGLVSGELFF.

This clonotype was detected a few times. CDR3 sequence (DNA): TGCGCCAGCAGCTCCACTGACAGCTATGGCTACACCTTC. This encodes CASSSTDSYGYTF. The V call is TRBV5-1, the J call TRBJ1-2; weak D call: TRBD1 (5 bases). This CDR3 is 13 amino acids long. The V gene lost 3 bases and the J gene lost 4 bases, with 10 bases spanning the gap. Germline V CDR1 and CDR2: SGHRS, YFSETQ.

This clonotype was recorded a few times. This chain links TRBV7-2 with TRBJ1-6; D is unclear. Germline V gene sequence: CDR1 SGHTA, CDR2 FQGNSA. V was clipped by 5 bases and J by 8 bases, with 7 bases between them. CDR3 length: 12 residues. Here the CDR3 reads CASSRADSPLHF. CDR3 DNA sequence: TGTGCCAGCAGCCGGGCGGATTCACCCCTCCACTTT. The full variable domain, rest sourced from reference TRBV7-2 and TRBJ1-6, is GAGVSQSPSNKVTEKGKDVELRCDPISGHTALYWYRQSLGQGLEFLIYFQGNSAPDKSGLPSDRFSAERTGGSVSTLTIQRTQQEDSAVYLCASSRADSPLHFGNGTRLTVT.

This clonotype showed up just a few times. This chain links TRBV5-1 with TRBJ2-1; 13 bases fit TRBD2. The CDR3 is made up of 19 amino acids. Germline V lookup: CDR1 SGHRS, CDR2 YFSETQ. The V gene end was trimmed by 0 bases and the J gene end by 6 bases; junction bases not matched to a gene: 12. The CDR3 DNA sequence: TGCGCCAGCAGCTTGGTAATGGAAAGCGGGACTAGCGGGACCAATGAGCAGTTCTTC. This encodes CASSLVMESGTSGTNEQFF.

The rearrangement links TRBV27 to TRBJ1-5, with 7 bases that match TRBD1. The CDR3 is made up of 15 amino acids. Germline values: CDR1 MNHEY, CDR2 SMNVEV (reference sequence). Trimming removed 5 bases from V and 2 bases from J; junction bases left unmatched: 6. Here the CDR3 reads CASSLGQFGNQPQHF. CDR3 sequence (DNA): TGTGCCAGCAGTCTGGGACAGTTCGGCAATCAGCCCCAGCATTTT.

The gene calls are TRBV11-1 and TRBJ2-1; D gene uncertain. Trimming cost V 3 bases and J 5 bases, with 14 bases left between them. The CDR3 contains 15 residues. The germline V gene has CDR1 SGHAT and CDR2 FQDESV (reference sequence). The CDR3 nucleotides read TGTGCCAGCAGCTTGAGCCCGGGTGGGGACAATGAGCAGTTCTTC. Translating gives CASSLSPGGDNEQFF.

In its sample, this clonotype was seen a few times. This chain joins TRBV3-1 and TRBJ2-7; D is perhaps TRBD1 or TRBD2 (5 bases each). CDR3 length: 14 amino acids. CDR1 and CDR2 from the germline V gene are LGHDT and YNNKEL (reference sequence). The V end lost 4 bases, the J end lost 2 bases, and 12 bases lay between the germline ends. CDR3 DNA sequence: TGTGCCAGCAGCCCCGAGGTGGGGGCCTACGAGCAGTACTTC. Protein sequence: CASSPEVGAYEQYF.